This T cell receptor beta chain was recovered during a study of cytomegalovirus exposure and HLA in healthy donors. The overall study: Among 398 genotyped donors, around 80% fell in the Caucasian-associated ancestry cluster. Broader study findings: Some highly shared sequence variants likely arose as a pipeline artifact.

This clone was counted only a few times. Its antigen is unknown. Despite likely unrecorded immune exposures, the donors were nominally healthy at the time of sampling. The CDR3 spans 19 residues. V shed 7 bases and J 1 base; nucleotides not matched to a gene: 15. Germline CDR1 and CDR2: MNHEY and SMNVEV (reference sequence). It was with 60 Vbeta and 13 Jbeta primers that the PCR ran. The table came from immunoSEQ multiplex PCR; TCRdb's copy has only in-frame clones and leaves some out. Here the sample spans 130,000 or so clones, 60% to 85% being singletons. The chain employs TRBV27 and TRBJ2-6; 8 nucleotides match TRBD1. Sequenced: PBMCs. This sequence originates from a man aged 30 to 39 in good health and CMV-seronegative. The CDR3 DNA is TGTGCCAGCAAGTTTTTCCCCGGGACAGGAGATTCTGGGGCCAACGTCCTGACTTTC. It is translated as CASKFFPGTGDSGANVLTF.